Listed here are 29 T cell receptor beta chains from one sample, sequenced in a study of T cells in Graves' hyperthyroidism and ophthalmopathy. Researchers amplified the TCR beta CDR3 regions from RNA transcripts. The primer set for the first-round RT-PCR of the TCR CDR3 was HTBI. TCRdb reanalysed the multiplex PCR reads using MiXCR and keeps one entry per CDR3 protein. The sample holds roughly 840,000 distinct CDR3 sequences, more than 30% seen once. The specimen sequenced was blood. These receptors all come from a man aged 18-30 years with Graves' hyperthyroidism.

The CDR3 nucleotides are TGTGCCAGCGAGGCCAGCGGGGAGTCCATAGAGACCCAGTACTTC. Translated, it gives CASEASGESIETQYF. The V call is TRBV12-3 or TRBV12-4, the J call TRBJ2-5, with TRBD2 matching 7 bases. The length of the CDR3 is 15 residues. The V gene end was trimmed by 8 bases and the J gene end by 4 bases; junction bases not matched to a gene: 13.

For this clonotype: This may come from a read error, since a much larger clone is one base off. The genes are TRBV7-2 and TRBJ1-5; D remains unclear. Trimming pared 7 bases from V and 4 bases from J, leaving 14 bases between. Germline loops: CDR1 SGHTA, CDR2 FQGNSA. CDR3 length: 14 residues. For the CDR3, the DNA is TGTGCCAGCACCGCCACCTGCGGTAATCAGCCCCAGCATTTT. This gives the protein CASTATCGNQPQHF.

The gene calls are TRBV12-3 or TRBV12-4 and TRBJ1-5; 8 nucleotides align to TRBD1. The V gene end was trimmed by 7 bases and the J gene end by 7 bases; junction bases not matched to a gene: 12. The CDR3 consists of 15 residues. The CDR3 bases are TGTGCCAGCAAAGCCGGACAGGGCCTGATACAGCCCCAGCATTTT. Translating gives CASKAGQGLIQPQHF.

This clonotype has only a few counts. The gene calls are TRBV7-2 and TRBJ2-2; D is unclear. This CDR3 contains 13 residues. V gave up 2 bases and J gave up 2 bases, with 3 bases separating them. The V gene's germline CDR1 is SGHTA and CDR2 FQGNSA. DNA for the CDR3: TGTGCCAGCAGCTTAATTAACACCGGGGAGCTGTTTTTT. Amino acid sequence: CASSLINTGELFF.

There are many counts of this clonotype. The CDR3 spells CASSLDRVGTQYF. CDR3 nucleotide sequence: TGTGCCAGCAGCTTGGACAGGGTCGGGACCCAGTACTTC. V usage is TRBV7-8 and J usage is TRBJ2-5; 8 nucleotides line up with TRBD1. There are 13 residues in the CDR3. CDR1 and CDR2 (germline): SGHVS, FQNEAQ. Trimming removed 3 bases from V and 7 bases from J; junction bases left unmatched: 4. Full variable domain (remainder filled in from reference TRBV7-8 and TRBJ2-5): GAGVSQSPRYKVAKRGQDVALRCDPISGHVSLFWYQQALGQGPEFLTYFQNEAQLDKSGLPSDRFFAERPEGSVSTLKIQRTQQEDSAVYLCASSLDRVGTQYFGPGTRLLVL.

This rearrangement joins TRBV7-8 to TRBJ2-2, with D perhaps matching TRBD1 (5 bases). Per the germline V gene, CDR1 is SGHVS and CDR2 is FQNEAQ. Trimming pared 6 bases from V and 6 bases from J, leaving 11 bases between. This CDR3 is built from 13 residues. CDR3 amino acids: CASSGARAGELFF. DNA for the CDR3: TGTGCCAGCAGTGGGGCAAGGGCCGGGGAGCTGTTTTTT.

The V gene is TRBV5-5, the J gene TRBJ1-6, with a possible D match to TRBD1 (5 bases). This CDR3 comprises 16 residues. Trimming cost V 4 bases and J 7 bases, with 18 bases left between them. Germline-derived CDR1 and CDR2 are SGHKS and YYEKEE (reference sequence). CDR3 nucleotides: TGTGCCAGCAGCGGGACCCTCCTAATTCGGAATTCACCCCTCCACTTT. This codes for CASSGTLLIRNSPLHF.

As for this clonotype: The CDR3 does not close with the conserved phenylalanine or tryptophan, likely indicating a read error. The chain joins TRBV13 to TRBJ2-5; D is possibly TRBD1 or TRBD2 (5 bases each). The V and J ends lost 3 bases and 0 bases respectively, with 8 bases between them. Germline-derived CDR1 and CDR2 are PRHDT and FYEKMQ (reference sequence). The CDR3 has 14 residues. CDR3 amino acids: CASSLRGNQETQYL. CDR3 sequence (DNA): TGTGCCAGCAGCTTGAGGGGCAACCAAGAGACCCAGTACTTA.

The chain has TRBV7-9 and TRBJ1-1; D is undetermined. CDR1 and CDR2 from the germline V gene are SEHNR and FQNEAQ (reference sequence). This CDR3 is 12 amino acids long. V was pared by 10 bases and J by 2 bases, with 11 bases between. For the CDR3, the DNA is TGTGCCATGGGCTGGGCAAACACTGAAGCTTTCTTT. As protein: CAMGWANTEAFF.

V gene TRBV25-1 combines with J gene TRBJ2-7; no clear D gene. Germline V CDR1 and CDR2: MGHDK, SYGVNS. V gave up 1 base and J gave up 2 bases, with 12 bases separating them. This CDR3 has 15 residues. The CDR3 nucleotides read TGTGCCAGCAGTGAATTCGTGGACGGTACCTACGAGCAGTACTTC. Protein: CASSEFVDGTYEQYF.

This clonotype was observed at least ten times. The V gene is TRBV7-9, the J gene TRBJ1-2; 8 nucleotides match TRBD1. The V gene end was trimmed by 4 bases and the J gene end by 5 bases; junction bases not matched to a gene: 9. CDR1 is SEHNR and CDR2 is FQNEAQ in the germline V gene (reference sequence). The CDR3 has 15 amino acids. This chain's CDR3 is CASSSGQGTVYGYTF. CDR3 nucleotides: TGTGCCAGCAGCTCTGGACAGGGCACTGTATATGGCTACACCTTC.

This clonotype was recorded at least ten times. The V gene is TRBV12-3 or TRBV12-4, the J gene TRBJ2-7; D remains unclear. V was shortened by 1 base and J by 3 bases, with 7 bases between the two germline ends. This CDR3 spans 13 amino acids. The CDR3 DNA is TGTGCCAGCAGTTTAGGTGGGGTCTACGAGCAGTACTTC. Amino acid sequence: CASSLGGVYEQYF.

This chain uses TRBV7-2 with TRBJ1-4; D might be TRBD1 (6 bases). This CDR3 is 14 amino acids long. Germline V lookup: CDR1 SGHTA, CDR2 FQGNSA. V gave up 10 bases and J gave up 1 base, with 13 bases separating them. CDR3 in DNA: TGTGCCACCCCCCTAGGGGGAACTAATGAAAAACTGTTTTTT. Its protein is CATPLGGTNEKLFF.

CDR3 residues: CASSQTSGGADEQFF. In DNA form, the CDR3 reads TGTGCCAGCAGCCAGACTAGCGGGGGGGCAGATGAGCAGTTCTTC. The V call is TRBV2, the J call TRBJ2-1; 14 bases align to TRBD2. J was trimmed by 8 bases and V by 6 bases; bases with no gene match: 6. Germline V gene sequence: CDR1 SNHLY, CDR2 FYNNEI. The CDR3 consists of 15 residues.

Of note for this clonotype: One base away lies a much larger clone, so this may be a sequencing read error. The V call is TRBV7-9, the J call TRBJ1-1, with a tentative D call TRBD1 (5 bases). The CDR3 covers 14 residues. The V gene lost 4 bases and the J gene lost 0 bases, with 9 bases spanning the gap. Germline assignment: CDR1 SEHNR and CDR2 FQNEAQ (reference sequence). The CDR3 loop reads CASSSTDMNTEAFF. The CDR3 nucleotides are TGTGCCAGCAGCTCGACGGACATGAACACTGAAGCTTTCTTT.

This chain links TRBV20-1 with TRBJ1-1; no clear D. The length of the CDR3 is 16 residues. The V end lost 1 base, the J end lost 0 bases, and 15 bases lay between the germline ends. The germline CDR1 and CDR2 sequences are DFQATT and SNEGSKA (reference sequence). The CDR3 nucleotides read TGCAGTGCTAGAGTTGGCGGCTTGCCCATGAACACTGAAGCTTTCTTT. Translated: CSARVGGLPMNTEAFF.

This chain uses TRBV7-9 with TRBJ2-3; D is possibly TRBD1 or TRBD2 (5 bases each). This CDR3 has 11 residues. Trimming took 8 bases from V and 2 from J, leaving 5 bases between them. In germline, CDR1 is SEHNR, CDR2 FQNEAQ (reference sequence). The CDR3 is CASGTTDTQYF. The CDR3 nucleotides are TGTGCCAGCGGGACCACAGATACGCAGTATTTT.

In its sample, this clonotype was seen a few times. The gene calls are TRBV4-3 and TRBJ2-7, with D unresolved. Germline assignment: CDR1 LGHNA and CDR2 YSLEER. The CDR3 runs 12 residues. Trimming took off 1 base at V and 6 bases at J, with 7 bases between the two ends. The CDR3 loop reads CASSQGDGEQYF. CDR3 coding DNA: TGCGCCAGCAGCCAAGGTGACGGCGAGCAGTACTTC.

In nucleotides, the CDR3 is TGCAGTGCTAGCCTCGAGATCAATCAGCCCCAGCATTTT. This codes for CSASLEINQPQHF. V and J are TRBV20-1 and TRBJ1-5, with D uncertain. V was trimmed by 3 bases and J by 3 bases, leaving 9 bases between them. Germline lookup yields CDR1 DFQATT and CDR2 SNEGSKA (reference sequence). The CDR3 is 13 residues long.

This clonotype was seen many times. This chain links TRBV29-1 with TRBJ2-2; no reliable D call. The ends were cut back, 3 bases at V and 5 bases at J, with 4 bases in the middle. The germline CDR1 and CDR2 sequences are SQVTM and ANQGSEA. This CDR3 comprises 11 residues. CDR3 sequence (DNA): TGCAGCGTTGAGAGGACCGGGGAGCTGTTTTTT. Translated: CSVERTGELFF.

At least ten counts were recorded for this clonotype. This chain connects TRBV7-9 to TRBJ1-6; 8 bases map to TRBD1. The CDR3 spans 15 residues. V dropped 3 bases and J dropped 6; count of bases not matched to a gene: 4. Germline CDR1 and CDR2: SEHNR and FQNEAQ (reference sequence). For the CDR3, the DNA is TGTGCCAGCAGCTTCAGCGACAGGGGTAATTCACCCCTCCACTTT. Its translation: CASSFSDRGNSPLHF.

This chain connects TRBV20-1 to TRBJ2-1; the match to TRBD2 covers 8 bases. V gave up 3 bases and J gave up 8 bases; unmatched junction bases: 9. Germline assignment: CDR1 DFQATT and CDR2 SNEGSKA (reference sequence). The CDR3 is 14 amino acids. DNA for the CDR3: TGCAGTGCTAGTGCGACTAGCGATGTAGATGAGCAGTTCTTC. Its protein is CSASATSDVDEQFF.

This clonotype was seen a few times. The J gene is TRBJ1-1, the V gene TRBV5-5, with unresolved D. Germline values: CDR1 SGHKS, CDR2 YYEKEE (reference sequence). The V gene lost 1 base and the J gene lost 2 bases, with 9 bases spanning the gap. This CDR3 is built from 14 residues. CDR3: CASSLYTSNTEAFF. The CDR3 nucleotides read TGTGCCAGCAGCTTGTACACATCAAACACTGAAGCTTTCTTT.

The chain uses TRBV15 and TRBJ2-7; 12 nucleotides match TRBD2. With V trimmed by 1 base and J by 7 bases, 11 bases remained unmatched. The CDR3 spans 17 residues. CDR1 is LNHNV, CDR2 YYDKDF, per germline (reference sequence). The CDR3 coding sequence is TGTGCCACCAGCAGAGCCCTAGCGGGAGGGCCCGGGAATGAGCAGTACTTC. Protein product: CATSRALAGGPGNEQYF.

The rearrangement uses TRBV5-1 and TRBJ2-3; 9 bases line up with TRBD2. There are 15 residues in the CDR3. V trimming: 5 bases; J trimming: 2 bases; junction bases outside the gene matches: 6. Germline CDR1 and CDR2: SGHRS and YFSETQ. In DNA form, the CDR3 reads TGCGCCAGCAGAGTAGCGGGGGCTACCACAGATACGCAGTATTTT. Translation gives CASRVAGATTDTQYF. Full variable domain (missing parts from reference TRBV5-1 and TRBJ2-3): KAGVTQTPRYLIKTRGQQVTLSCSPISGHRSVSWYQQTPGQGLQFLFEYFSETQRNKGNFPGRFSGRQFSNSRSEMNVSTLELGDSALYLCASRVAGATTDTQYFGPGTRLTVL.

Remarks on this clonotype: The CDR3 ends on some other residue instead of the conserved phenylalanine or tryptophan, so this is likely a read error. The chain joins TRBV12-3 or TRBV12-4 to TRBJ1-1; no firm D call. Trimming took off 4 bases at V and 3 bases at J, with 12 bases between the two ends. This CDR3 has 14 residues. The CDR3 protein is CASSYSISHTEAFL. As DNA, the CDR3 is TGTGCCAGCAGTTACTCGATAAGTCACACTGAAGCTTTCCTT.

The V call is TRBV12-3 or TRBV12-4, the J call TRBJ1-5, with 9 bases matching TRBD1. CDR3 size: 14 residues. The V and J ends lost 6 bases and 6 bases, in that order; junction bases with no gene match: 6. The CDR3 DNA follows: TGTGCCAGCAGGAACAGGGGGCCGGGTCAGCCCCAGCATTTT. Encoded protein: CASRNRGPGQPQHF.

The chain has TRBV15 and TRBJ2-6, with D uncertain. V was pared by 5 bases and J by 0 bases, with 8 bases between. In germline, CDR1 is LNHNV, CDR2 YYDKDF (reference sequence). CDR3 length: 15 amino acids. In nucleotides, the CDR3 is TGTGCCACCAGCGGCAGGCACTCTGGGGCCAACGTCCTGACTTTC. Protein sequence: CATSGRHSGANVLTF.

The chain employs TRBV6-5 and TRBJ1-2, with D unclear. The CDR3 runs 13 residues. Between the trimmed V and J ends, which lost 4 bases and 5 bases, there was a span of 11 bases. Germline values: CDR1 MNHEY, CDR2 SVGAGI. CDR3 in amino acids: CASSSPDGYGYTF. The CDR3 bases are TGTGCCAGCAGTTCTCCCGATGGGTATGGCTACACCTTC.